The rows below give T cell receptor beta chains drawn from one sample of a study of cytomegalovirus exposure and HLA in healthy donors. Measured with immunoSEQ multiplex PCR; TCRdb has only the in-frame clones, and not every one. The sample contains about 140,000 clones, roughly 80% of which appear only once. The sample taken for sequencing was PBMCs. These receptors all stem from a man aged 18 to 30 in good health and CMV-seropositive. Each CDR3 is given with its conserved first and last residue. Fields, in order: V gene, D gene, J gene, clone size, CDR3 protein, CDR3 DNA. The D gene is left open where the match is weak. A row's size may be missing; if present it is once, few, many or a size class.

TRBV28,TRBD1,TRBJ1-2,.,CASSSGQGRNYGYTF,TGTGCCAGCAGTTCCGGACAGGGCCGGAACTATGGCTACACCTTC
TRBV11-2,TRBD1,TRBJ2-2,.,CASSTPTGDRNTGELFF,TGTGCCAGCAGCACACCTACAGGGGATAGGAACACCGGGGAGCTGTTTTTT
TRBV28,.,TRBJ2-7,.,CASSLIRGGGTYEQYF,TGTGCCAGCAGTTTAATCCGGGGAGGGGGGACCTACGAGCAGTACTTC
TRBV30,TRBD2,TRBJ2-3,few,CAWRPAGGQNTQYF,TGTGCCTGGAGGCCAGCGGGAGGCCAGAATACGCAGTATTTT
TRBV25-1,TRBD1,TRBJ1-2,.,CPSSEQLTGAIGYTF,TGTCCCAGCAGTGAACAACTGACAGGGGCTATTGGCTACACCTTC
TRBV29-1,.,TRBJ2-7,.,CSVEVPGSGEQYF,TGCAGCGTTGAGGTCCCAGGGTCCGGCGAGCAGTACTTC
TRBV29-1,.,TRBJ2-7,.,CSAVHGDTFKQYF,TGCAGCGCCGTGCATGGGGACACGTTTAAGCAGTACTTC
TRBV7-2,.,TRBJ2-2,few,CASYLGLATGELFF,TGTGCCAGCTACCTTGGACTGGCAACCGGGGAGCTGTTTTTT
TRBV27,.,TRBJ2-1,few,CASIANPPGEQFF,TGTGCCAGCATCGCGAACCCCCCCGGTGAGCAGTTCTTC
TRBV7-3,TRBD2,TRBJ2-1,few,CASSLEPSGYNEQFF,TGTGCCAGCAGCCTAGAGCCTAGCGGCTACAATGAGCAGTTCTTC
TRBV9,.,TRBJ2-1,.,CASSVRTAQYNEQFF,TGTGCCAGCAGCGTCCGGACAGCCCAATACAATGAGCAGTTCTTC
TRBV29-1,TRBD2,TRBJ2-5,.,CSVCRRELQETQYF,TGCAGCGTTTGTCGGCGGGAGCTCCAAGAGACCCAGTACTTC
TRBV7-2,TRBD1,TRBJ2-2,.,CASRMTGGTGELFF,TGTGCCAGCAGAATGACAGGGGGTACCGGGGAGCTGTTTTTT
TRBV29-1,TRBD2,TRBJ2-7,.,CSVGVSGRTYEQYF,TGCAGCGTTGGGGTTAGCGGGAGAACCTACGAGCAGTACTTC
TRBV12-2,.,TRBJ2-3,.,CATPGTSGYSTDTQYF,TGTGCGACCCCCGGGACTAGCGGGTATAGCACAGATACGCAGTATTTT
TRBV5-1,.,TRBJ1-6,.,CASSSGMGRNSPLHF,TGCGCCAGCAGCTCCGGAATGGGGAGGAATTCACCCCTCCACTTT
TRBV2,TRBD2,TRBJ2-7,few,CAMGLAGEQYF,TGTGCCATGGGACTAGCGGGAGAGCAGTACTTC
TRBV7-2,.,TRBJ1-5,.,CASSLGGVGAVQEPQHF,TGTGCCAGCAGCTTAGGGGGTGTGGGGGCTGTCCAGGAGCCCCAGCATTTT
TRBV5-1,.,TRBJ2-5,.,CASSITRHFGTQYF,TGCGCCAGCAGCATCACACGACATTTTGGGACCCAGTACTTC
TRBV5-4,TRBD2,TRBJ2-7,.,CASSLGTSGSRTYEQYF,TGTGCCAGCAGCCTTGGGACTAGCGGGAGCAGGACCTACGAGCAGTACTTC
TRBV5-1,TRBD2,TRBJ2-1,.,CASSLLAGASYNEQFF,TGCGCCAGCAGCTTGCTAGCGGGGGCATCCTACAATGAGCAGTTCTTC
TRBV5-3,TRBD2,TRBJ2-1,.,CASRGEGDNEQFF,TGTGCCTCCCGGGGGGAAGGGGACAATGAGCAGTTCTTC
TRBV27,TRBD1,TRBJ1-3,.,CASSLQGGGNTIYF,TGTGCCAGCAGTTTACAGGGGGGTGGAAACACCATATATTTT
TRBV29-1,.,TRBJ2-7,.,CSVEDGHSGSEQYF,TGCAGCGTTGAAGATGGGCATAGCGGATCCGAGCAGTACTTC
TRBV27,TRBD1,TRBJ2-7,.,CASSLGQGFSGYEQYF,TGTGCCAGCAGTCTGGGACAGGGGTTTAGCGGCTACGAGCAGTACTTC
TRBV5-1,.,TRBJ1-1,few,CASSQSHYVMNTEAFF,TGCGCCAGCAGCCAGAGCCACTACGTAATGAACACTGAAGCTTTCTTT
TRBV30,TRBD2,TRBJ2-3,.,CAWSTRSTSGSTDTQYF,TGTGCCTGGAGTACGCGATCGACTAGCGGGAGCACAGATACGCAGTATTTT
TRBV27,TRBD2,TRBJ2-3,.,CASQTSGDTQYF,TGTGCCAGCCAGACTAGCGGAGATACGCAGTATTTT
TRBV7-2,.,TRBJ2-3,few,CASSLLVSGERYF,TGTGCCAGCAGCTTATTGGTGTCGGGAGAACGGTATTTT
TRBV27,.,TRBJ2-5,.,CASSLRSRQETQYF,TGTGCCAGCAGTTTGCGGTCGCGGCAAGAGACCCAGTACTTC
TRBV7-2,.,TRBJ1-4,once,CASSFLQRQPEKLFF,TGTGCCAGCAGCTTCCTCCAGCGACAGCCTGAAAAACTGTTTTTT
TRBV5-4,TRBD1,TRBJ1-1,.,CASRKTGEVGNAEAFF,TGTGCCAGCAGGAAGACAGGGGAGGTTGGTAACGCTGAAGCTTTCTTT
TRBV5-1,TRBD1,TRBJ1-5,few,CASSLGDRDRNQPQHF,TGCGCCAGCAGCTTGGGGGACAGGGATCGCAATCAGCCCCAGCATTTT
TRBV2,TRBD2,TRBJ2-2,.,CASSVAGEGTGELFF,TGTGCCAGCAGTGTAGCGGGAGAGGGCACCGGGGAGCTGTTTTTT
TRBV2,.,TRBJ1-5,.,CASSGAGEGSNQPQHF,TGTGCCAGCAGTGGGGCCGGGGAGGGTAGCAATCAGCCCCAGCATTTT
TRBV20-1,.,TRBJ2-1,.,CSALAQEGQFF,TGCAGTGCCCTAGCACAGGAGGGGCAGTTCTTC
TRBV6-5,.,TRBJ1-6,.,CASSSTGGTNSPLHF,TGTGCCAGCAGTTCCACGGGGGGAACCAATTCACCCCTCCACTTT